This record concerns one T cell receptor (beta chain) sequence. What it recognizes is unknown. The data are from a study of cytomegalovirus exposure and HLA in healthy donors. Whole-study context: The 130 or so validation repertoires, a later analysis reported, used the same platform as the approximately 700 first-cohort repertoires. Study-wide results and caveats: Per published reports, the classifier diagnosed cytomegalovirus status with high specificity and sensitivity. According to the study, around 160 TCR beta chains were cytomegalovirus-associated. There were a few CMV-associated chains whose specificity for CMV antigens was confirmed in vitro.

TCRdb keeps only in-frame clones here, not all; method: immunoSEQ multiplex PCR. The sample lists under 95,000 clones; over 85% were seen once. With V trimmed by 0 bases and J by 2 bases, 6 bases remained unmatched. Germline V gene lookup returns CDR1 SQVTM and CDR2 ANQGSEA. There are 15 residues in the CDR3. Specimen: PBMCs. This chain joins TRBV29-1 and TRBJ1-2; the match to TRBD1 covers 7 bases. This clonotype was sampled from a woman in her late teens or twenties in good health and CMV-seronegative. CDR3 coding DNA: TGCAGCGTTGAAGACCGGGACAGCTTCAACTATGGCTACACCTTC. Protein product: CSVEDRDSFNYGYTF.